Listed below are T cell receptor beta chains from one sample, sequenced in a study of blood T cell repertoires in COVID-19. The method was immunoSEQ multiplex PCR; TCRdb's version includes in-frame clones alone and lacks a portion of them. The sample shows around 170,000 clones, roughly 80% of them seen only once. Sequencing was carried out using peripheral blood. The source of these receptors is a man aged 18 to 30 with active or convalescent COVID-19. Both conserved end residues are part of each CDR3.

TRBV3-1/TRBV3-2	TRBJ2-1	CASSDWDRGVSEQFF
TRBV7-6	TRBJ2-5	CASSLGIGGRSETQYF
TRBV27	TRBJ1-5	CASSLVAATRPQHF
TRBV2	TRBJ1-2	CASTGGRGYTF
TRBV6-2/TRBV6-3	TRBJ2-7	CASSYLYEQYF
TRBV6-5	TRBJ2-7	CASSLGTYYEQYF
TRBV7-9	TRBJ2-7	CASSRSQPGTGFYEQYF
TRBV27	TRBJ2-2	CASRLKGISNTGELFF
TRBV10-2	TRBJ2-3	CASRLTSGSVDTQYF
TRBV5-6	TRBJ2-3	CASSRDPGADTQYF